Only a few counts were recorded for the clone carrying this T cell receptor (beta chain). These data come from a study of CD8 T cells in ankylosing spondylitis. V was trimmed by 5 bases and J by 0 bases, leaving 13 bases between them. The CDR3 spans 16 residues. Looked up from germline, CDR1 is SGHTA and CDR2 is FQGNSA. Each CDR3 protein gets one entry after TCRdb re-called the 5' RACE reads with MiXCR. The sample gives roughly 230,000 distinct CDR3 sequences, more than 9% of which show up once; 2.6% is in the top ten. Sequenced: blood, either unsorted or a sorted T cell fraction (not recorded which). This chain uses TRBV7-2 with TRBJ2-2; tentatively, D is TRBD1 or TRBD2 (5 bases each). This sequence was found in a male donor with ankylosing spondylitis or in good health (not recorded which). CDR3 coding DNA: TGTGCCAGCAGCCCCCGTCGGGGCGCGAACACCGGGGAGCTGTTTTTT. Translating it yields CASSPRRGANTGELFF.